This TCR beta chain was recorded in a study of T cells in Graves' hyperthyroidism and ophthalmopathy (dated by TCRdb to between 2018 and 2021). Some background on the complete study: Peripheral blood samples were taken at initial diagnosis, before any treatment was given. Prospective prediction of ophthalmopathy was tested in an independent validation cohort of under 20 hyperthyroidism patients and 17 patients who later progressed to ophthalmopathy. For training and testing, the approximately 92 patients in the discovery cohort were randomly divided in a 7:3 ratio. Following sampling, methimazole starting at 30 mg daily was given to hyperthyroidism patients, and high-dose intravenous methylprednisolone was given to ophthalmopathy patients. Thyroid tissue and blood T-cell repertoires from roughly 6 Graves' hyperthyroidism patients were also compared in the study. A discovery cohort of 95 to 100 patients, about 40 with Graves' ophthalmopathy and approximately 55 with stable Graves' hyperthyroidism, was used to find distinguishing TCR V-J signatures. The paper reports TCR Vbeta CDR3 sequencing of fewer than 150 peripheral blood samples: 43 ophthalmopathy, around 80 hyperthyroidism and around 17 progressor patients.

The hyperthyroidism patients were between 18 and 65 years old and newly diagnosed, with a disease duration of less than 2 months. Patients with uncontrolled infections, other autoimmune diseases, pregnancy or lactation were excluded. Diagnoses were based on clinical symptoms, serum thyroxine and TRAb, thyroid ultrasound and orbital computed tomography. Blood from progressor patients was drawn when they were first diagnosed with hyperthyroidism, before any ophthalmopathy symptoms appeared. PBMCs were separated from 7.5 to 10 ml of fresh peripheral blood using Ficoll-Paque density gradient centrifugation. Progressor patients were defined as those initially diagnosed with Graves' hyperthyroidism in whom ophthalmopathy developed during follow-up. Trizol reagent was used to extract total RNA, and RNA quality was then checked on an Agilent 2100 Bioanalyzer. Via the germline V gene, CDR1 is MDHEN and CDR2 SYDVKM. The V end loses 1 base and the J end loses 0 bases, and a stretch of 7 bases separates them. The CDR3 spans 14 residues, from the cysteine through the phenylalanine. The kept DNA is CDR3 alone, 42 bases in frame from the first base.

General conclusions and limits of the study: In validation, the model predicted progression to ophthalmopathy a median of approximately 6.6 months before onset, with approximately 71% sensitivity and 72.22% specificity. Most expanded thyroid clonotypes (frequency above 0.001) were also found in blood, which suggests that blood repertoires may mirror thyroid immune responses. In cross-validation, a model built on a 13 V-J signature told ophthalmopathy apart from stable hyperthyroidism with under 90% sensitivity and roughly 81% specificity, and in testing the same model reached 80%/75%. No statistical method was used to set the sample size in advance, and investigators knew the group allocation.

As to this clonotype: It has no known antigen specificity. Per-base quality was not reported, and no clone a single base away is much larger than it.

The TCR beta CDR3 regions were amplified from RNA transcripts. For the first round of RT-PCR on the TCR CDR3, the HTBI primer set was used together with the Qiagen OneStep RT-PCR kit. The libraries were constructed in a second round of multiplex PCR and then size-selected and purified. Sequencing of the libraries was done on an Illumina HiSeq2000 using paired-end 100 bp reads. The published analysis was carried out like this. Raw data were processed with SOAPnuke, discarding reads with adapters, uncalled bases, mean Phred below 15, or no exact constant-primer or identifier match. COPE v1.2.5 was used to merge high-quality paired reads, and clonotypes were defined as unique nucleotide sequences. MiTCR v1.1 was used to align the clonotypes against IMGT TRBV, TRBD and TRBJ reference segments. Analysis was restricted to V-J combinations with a frequency above 0.0001, which covered 99.2% of repertoires. A TCS score was defined as the ratio between F50 (clonal expansion) and ExV (chaos), using BLOSUM62-based TCRdist between CDR3 peptides within each V-J. Welch's t-statistics and random forest reduced around 550 V-J features to roughly 13, which were used in a naive Bayes classifier (R e1071). TCRdb reanalyzed the raw reads on its own, using fastp at Q25 for trimming and MiXCR for clone calling, and kept in-frame beta chains. Each entry merges the rows of one CDR3 protein and shows their most common DNA and genes. What appears here as the V and J calls and clone size reflects TCRdb's work, not the paper's. The sample includes 300,000 to 450,000 distinct CDR3 sequences, with about 15% observed a single time. Clones ranked in the top ten supply approximately 33% of the sample.

This receptor was taken from a woman between 25 and 40 years old with Graves' hyperthyroidism that later progressed to Graves' ophthalmopathy. Sequenced sample: blood. The rearranged segments are TRBV28 and TRBJ2-7, with no confident D gene call. The sequenced DNA is TGTGCCAGCAGTTTATTGGGAAACTCCTACGAGCAGTACTTC. Translation gives CASSLLGNSYEQYF.